These 21 T cell receptor beta chains originate from one sample sequenced in a study of T-cell reconstitution after alpha-beta-depleted transplantation in children. TCRbeta library construction was performed incorporating unique molecular identifiers. One entry per CDR3 protein, called by TCRdb with MiXCR from the PCR reads. The sample carries about 120,000 distinct CDR3 sequences, 23% recorded once. Sequencing used PBMCs, mostly from graft donor cells, obtained 180 days after TCRalphabeta/CD19-depleted stem cell transplant. These receptors all stem from a male patient between 2 and 10 years old who had a stem cell transplant for chronic granulomatous disease, so the T cells may come from the graft donor.

This clonotype has a handful of counts. The chain has TRBV20-1 and TRBJ2-7; 7 bases agree with TRBD1. Germline V gene sequence: CDR1 DFQATT, CDR2 SNEGSKA (reference sequence). The CDR3 has 13 amino acids. The trim removed 2 bases at V and 5 bases at J, leaving 6 bases unmatched. The CDR3 sequence is CSARSQGFNEQYF. As DNA, the CDR3 is TGCAGTGCTAGATCACAGGGGTTCAACGAGCAGTACTTC.

This sequence joins TRBV29-1 and TRBJ2-1; D is unresolved. The CDR3 contains 10 residues. Trimming stripped 4 bases from V and 7 bases from J, with 5 bases between. CDR1 and CDR2 from the germline V gene are SQVTM and ANQGSEA. This chain's CDR3 is CSVGANEQFF. The CDR3, as DNA: TGCAGCGTTGGAGCAAATGAGCAGTTCTTC.

This clonotype was seen only a few times. The J gene is TRBJ2-1, the V gene TRBV4-2; 11 nucleotides match TRBD2. V was pared by 8 bases and J by 8 bases, with 14 bases of the junction left unmatched. In germline, CDR1 is LGHNA, CDR2 YNFKEQ. The CDR3 covers 16 residues. The DNA of the CDR3 is TGTGCCAGCCGATACCATAGCGGGAGGGGTATCGATGAGCAGTTCTTC. Translated: CASRYHSGRGIDEQFF.

V and J are TRBV9 and TRBJ2-5; TRBD2 agrees at 9 bases. The CDR3 runs 15 residues. Looked up from germline, CDR1 is SGDLS and CDR2 is YYNGEE. V lost 4 bases to trimming and J lost 3 bases; unmatched junction nucleotides: 7. The CDR3, as DNA: TGTGCCAGCAGCAAGGGACTAGCTTTTGAAGAGACCCAGTACTTC. Translated, it gives CASSKGLAFEETQYF. The whole variable domain, remainder taken from reference TRBV9 and TRBJ2-5, is DSGVTQTPKHLITATGQRVTLRCSPRSGDLSVYWYQQSLDQGLQFLIQYYNGEERAKGNILERFSAQQFPDLHSELNLSSLELGDSALYFCASSKGLAFEETQYFGPGTRLLVL.

This clonotype came up many times. The J gene is TRBJ2-7, the V gene TRBV18; 7 bases match TRBD2. Germline V lookup: CDR1 KGHSH, CDR2 LQKENI. This CDR3 has 16 residues. Trimming cost V 1 base and J 0 bases; bases outside gene matches: 6. CDR3 sequence reads: CASSPQLAFSSYEQYF. CDR3 DNA: TGTGCCAGCTCACCACAACTAGCGTTTAGCTCCTACGAGCAGTACTTC.

The chain links TRBV29-1 to TRBJ2-2; D call uncertain. V lost 4 bases and J lost 4, with 13 bases in between. The CDR3 sequence is 14 residues long. Germline CDR1 is SQVTM and CDR2 is ANQGSEA. In nucleotides, the CDR3 is TGCAGCGTTGCCTCTAGGTTGGGCACCGGGGAGCTGTTTTTT. It encodes CSVASRLGTGELFF.

This chain connects TRBV20-1 to TRBJ2-5, with no clear D. Looked up from germline, CDR1 is DFQATT and CDR2 is SNEGSKA (reference sequence). The CDR3 extends over 13 amino acids. The ends were cut back, 1 base at V and 5 bases at J, with 11 bases in the middle. The CDR3 is CSARARMGETQYF. CDR3 coding DNA: TGCAGTGCTAGAGCCCGGATGGGGGAGACCCAGTACTTC.

This clonotype showed up many times. V usage is TRBV7-3 and J usage is TRBJ2-5, with TRBD1 identical over 8 bases. With V trimmed by 2 bases and J by 4 bases, 15 bases remained unmatched. The CDR3 loop spans 18 amino acids. CDR1 is SGHTA and CDR2 is FQGTGA in the germline V gene. CDR3 loop: CASSLYRGETGVSETQYF. For the CDR3, the DNA is TGTGCCAGCAGCTTATATAGAGGAGAGACAGGGGTGTCAGAGACCCAGTACTTC.

This chain connects TRBV4-1 to TRBJ2-7, with TRBD2 matching over 8 bases. Trimming removed 0 bases from V and 3 bases from J; junction bases left unmatched: 13. The CDR3 length is 18 residues. Germline values: CDR1 MGHRA, CDR2 YSYEKL. CDR3 region: CASSQDTGGGLALYEQYF. As DNA, the CDR3 is TGCGCCAGCAGCCAAGATACCGGGGGGGGCCTAGCGCTCTACGAGCAGTACTTC.

V usage is TRBV2 and J usage is TRBJ2-1; no definite D call. Germline assignment: CDR1 SNHLY and CDR2 FYNNEI. The CDR3 runs 14 residues. The ends were cut back, 5 bases at V and 7 bases at J, with 15 bases in the middle. This CDR3 is CASSFKREANEQFF. In DNA form, the CDR3 reads TGTGCCAGCAGTTTCAAAAGAGAGGCTAATGAGCAGTTCTTC.

Only a few counts were recorded for this clonotype. V and J are TRBV13 and TRBJ2-1; 7 positions match TRBD2. CDR3 length: 17 amino acids. The germline V gene encodes CDR1 PRHDT and CDR2 FYEKMQ (reference sequence). V lost 7 bases to trimming and J lost 0 bases; unmatched junction nucleotides: 12. The CDR3 nucleotides read TGTGCCAGCACCCAAGGAACTAGCGAGAGCTCCTACAATGAGCAGTTCTTC. This codes for CASTQGTSESSYNEQFF.

This clonotype was seen ten or more times. This chain joins TRBV12-3 or TRBV12-4 and TRBJ2-7; D unresolved. The CDR3 spans 14 residues. The V and J ends lost 2 bases and 1 base respectively, with 9 bases between them. The CDR3 nucleotides read TGTGCCAGCAGTTTAAGCGTCAGGTCCTACGAGCAGTACTTC. It yields the protein CASSLSVRSYEQYF.

There are many counts of this clonotype. DNA of the CDR3: TGTGCCAGTATGGTGAAGGGACGGAAAAACTATGGCTACACCTTC. This translates into CASMVKGRKNYGYTF. The chain joins TRBV19 to TRBJ1-2, with D tentatively TRBD1 (5 bases). CDR1 and CDR2 (germline): LNHDA, SQIVND (reference sequence). V lost 7 bases to trimming and J lost 2 bases, with 17 bases between them. This CDR3 has 15 residues.

V and J are TRBV6-5 and TRBJ2-7; D remains ambiguous. Looked up from germline, CDR1 is MNHEY and CDR2 is SVGAGI. The CDR3 consists of 14 residues. V lost 0 bases and J lost 0, with 6 bases in between. The CDR3 here is CASSYSRISYEQYF. DNA for the CDR3: TGTGCCAGCAGTTACTCGCGAATCTCCTACGAGCAGTACTTC.

The chain is built from TRBV20-1 and TRBJ1-5; D remains ambiguous. Germline loops: CDR1 DFQATT, CDR2 SNEGSKA (reference sequence). CDR3 length equals 13 residues. Between the trimmed V and J ends, which lost 0 bases and 4 bases, there was a span of 7 bases. The CDR3 loop reads CSARDAGNQPQHF. The CDR3 DNA reads TGCAGTGCTAGAGATGCAGGTAATCAGCCCCAGCATTTT.

The table lists this clonotype with many counts. The V call is TRBV5-8, the J call TRBJ2-6; weak D call: TRBD1 (5 bases). Germline lookup yields CDR1 SGHTS and CDR2 YDEGEE. This CDR3 has 16 amino acids. V was pared by 1 base and J by 2 bases, with 10 bases between. The CDR3 spells CASSLSRAPGANVLTF. The CDR3 DNA is TGTGCCAGCAGCTTGAGCAGGGCCCCTGGGGCCAACGTCCTGACTTTC.

The chain couples TRBV30 to TRBJ2-2; D uncertain. V was pared by 4 bases and J by 6 bases, with 6 bases between. The CDR3 loop spans 11 amino acids. Germline CDR1 GTSNPN, CDR2 SVGIG (reference sequence). The CDR3 DNA reads as TGTGCCTGGATGCCCCCCGGGGAGCTGTTTTTT. It specifies CAWMPPGELFF.

This clonotype has just one count. The chain uses TRBV9 and TRBJ2-3, with TRBD2 identical over 7 bases. Germline V lookup: CDR1 SGDLS, CDR2 YYNGEE. The CDR3 extends over 17 amino acids. J lost 2 bases, V lost 0 bases, and 9 bases had no gene match. The CDR3 loop is CASSVGVSGSFTDTQYF. DNA of the CDR3: TGTGCCAGCAGCGTAGGGGTTAGCGGGTCTTTCACAGATACGCAGTATTTT. Full variable domain (outside the CDR3, taken from reference TRBV9 and TRBJ2-3): DSGVTQTPKHLITATGQRVTLRCSPRSGDLSVYWYQQSLDQGLQFLIQYYNGEERAKGNILERFSAQQFPDLHSELNLSSLELGDSALYFCASSVGVSGSFTDTQYFGPGTRLTVL.

There are a few counts of this clonotype. The V gene is TRBV20-1, the J gene TRBJ2-5, with D hard to call. CDR3 size: 13 residues. Per germline, CDR1 DFQATT and CDR2 SNEGSKA (reference sequence). V was trimmed by 5 bases and J by 6 bases, leaving 16 bases between them. CDR3 sequence reads: CSALNYPSQTQYF. The CDR3 bases are TGCAGTGCTCTCAATTACCCCAGCCAGACCCAGTACTTC.

The chain is built from TRBV6-1 and TRBJ1-1, with TRBD1 matching 8 bases. The CDR3 has 15 residues. CDR1 and CDR2 from the germline V gene are MNHNS and SASEGT. J was trimmed by 4 bases and V by 4 bases; bases with no gene match: 8. The CDR3 here is CASSAWTGQSTEAFF. CDR3 sequence (DNA): TGTGCCAGCAGTGCTTGGACAGGGCAAAGCACTGAAGCTTTCTTT.

The chain joins TRBV3-1 to TRBJ2-1; possibly TRBD2 for D (6 bases). Germline V gene data show CDR1 as LGHDT and CDR2 as YNNKEL (reference sequence). This CDR3 has 17 residues. Trimming took 10 bases from V and 0 from J, leaving 22 bases between them. CDR3 sequence (DNA): TGTGCCACCTGCCAAGATGCCGGGGGAAGCTCCTACAATGAGCAGTTCTTC. It specifies CATCQDAGGSSYNEQFF.